A selection of T cell receptor beta chains follows, all from one sample in a study of shared clonotypes between healthy human individuals. TCRdb keeps only in-frame clones here, not all; method: immunoSEQ multiplex PCR. The sample yields around 700,000 clones, about three quarters seen once. The sample comprised memory CD4+ T cells sorted from blood. These receptors were taken from a woman in her 30s in good health. Both conserved end residues are part of each CDR3. Fields, in order: V gene, clone size, CDR3 length, J gene, D gene, CDR3 DNA, CDR3 protein. D genes are given only for firm matches. Size is stated for part of the rows, as once, few or many counts, or as a class when the clone is expanded.

>TRBV28|.|12|TRBJ2-1|TRBD1
TGTGCCAGCAGTTCCGGGACAGGGTTGTTTTTCTTC
CASSSGTGLFFF
>TRBV28|.|14|TRBJ2-7|TRBD1
TGTGCCAGCGTCTCCGGGACAGGGGCCTACGAGCAGTACTTC
CASVSGTGAYEQYF
>TRBV19|once|14|TRBJ1-1|TRBD1
TGTGCCACCATATACTCACACAGGGGCGCTGAAGCTTTCTTT
CATIYSHRGAEAFF
>TRBV27|.|13|TRBJ1-3|.
TGTGCCAGCAGTCGGGGACTCGGAAACACCATATATTTT
CASSRGLGNTIYF
>TRBV19|.|13|TRBJ2-7|.
TGTGCCAGTAGTAGAACCGGGGGAAGAGAGCAGTACTTC
CASSRTGGREQYF
>TRBV6-1|.|13|TRBJ2-1|.
TGTGCCAGCGCCTCAGGGCAGAACAATGAGCAGTTCTTC
CASASGQNNEQFF
>TRBV20-1|.|11|TRBJ2-1|.
TGCAGCGTGGCAGGGATCAATGAGCAGTTCTTC
CSVAGINEQFF
>TRBV29-1|.|14|TRBJ2-1|TRBD2
TGCAGCGCCCAGGCTAGCGGGAGAAATGTTGAGCAGTTCTTC
CSAQASGRNVEQFF
>TRBV6-6|.|12|TRBJ2-5|.
TGTGCCAGCAGTAGAGCGCAAGAGACCCAGTACTTC
CASSRAQETQYF
>TRBV5-6|.|14|TRBJ2-7|TRBD1
TGTGCCAGCAGCCCGGACAGGCCCCCCTACGAGCAGTACTTC
CASSPDRPPYEQYF
>TRBV9|.|14|TRBJ2-5|.
TGTGCCAGCAGCGTAGATGGGGGACAAGAGACCCAGTACTTC
CASSVDGGQETQYF
>TRBV7-3|once|16|TRBJ2-3|TRBD2
TGTGCCAGCAGCCGCGGACTAGCGGGAGACACAGATACGCAGTATTTT
CASSRGLAGDTDTQYF
>TRBV20-1|few|11|TRBJ1-2|.
TGCAGTGCTCCCCTGAGTTTGGGCTACACCTTC
CSAPLSLGYTF
>TRBV9|.|17|TRBJ2-2|TRBD2
TGTGCCAGCAGCACACCGGGACTAGCGGGAGTTACCGGGGAGCTGTTTTTT
CASSTPGLAGVTGELFF
>TRBV2|few|16|TRBJ1-1|TRBD1
TGTGCCAGCAGCGGAACCCAGACAGGGAGGAACGCTGAAGCTTTCTTT
CASSGTQTGRNAEAFF
>TRBV28|.|16|TRBJ1-5|TRBD1
TGTGCCAGCAATCCCCTGACAGGGAGAAGCAATCAGCCCCAGCATTTT
CASNPLTGRSNQPQHF
>TRBV7-2|.|17|TRBJ2-5|.
TGTGCCAGCAGCCTTATAAGGGTGGTGGGAGAGGGGGAGACCCAGTACTTC
CASSLIRVVGEGETQYF
>TRBV18|.|14|TRBJ1-2|.
TGTGCCAGCTCACCGGGACCGCAGAACTATGGCTACACCTTC
CASSPGPQNYGYTF
>TRBV6-6|once|15|TRBJ1-1|TRBD1
TGTGCCAGCAGTTACTCAGGCAGGGGGCTGACTGAAGCTTTCTTT
CASSYSGRGLTEAFF